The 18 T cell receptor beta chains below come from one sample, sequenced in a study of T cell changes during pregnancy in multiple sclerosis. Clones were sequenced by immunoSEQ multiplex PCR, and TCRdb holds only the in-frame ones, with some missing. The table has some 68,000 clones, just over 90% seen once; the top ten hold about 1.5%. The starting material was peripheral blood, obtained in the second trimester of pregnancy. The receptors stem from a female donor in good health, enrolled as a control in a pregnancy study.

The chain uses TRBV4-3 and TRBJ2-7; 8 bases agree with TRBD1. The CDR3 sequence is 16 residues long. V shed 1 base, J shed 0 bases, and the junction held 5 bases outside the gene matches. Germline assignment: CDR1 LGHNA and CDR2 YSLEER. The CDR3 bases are TGCGCCAGCAGCCAAGCCAGGGGGCGGGGCTCCTACGAGCAGTACTTC. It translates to CASSQARGRGSYEQYF.

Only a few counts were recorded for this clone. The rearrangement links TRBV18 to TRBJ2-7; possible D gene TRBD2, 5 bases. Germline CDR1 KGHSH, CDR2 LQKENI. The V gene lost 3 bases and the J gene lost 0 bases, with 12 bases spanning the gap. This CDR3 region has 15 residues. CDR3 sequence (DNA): TGTGCCAGCTCACCGAGTGAAGCGGTCTCCTACGAGCAGTACTTC. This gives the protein CASSPSEAVSYEQYF. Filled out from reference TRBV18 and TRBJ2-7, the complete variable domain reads NAGVMQNPRHLVRRRGQEARLRCSPMKGHSHVYWYRQLPEEGLKFMVYLQKENIIDESGMPKERFSAEFPKEGPSILRIQQVVRGDSAAYFCASSPSEAVSYEQYFGPGTRLTVT.

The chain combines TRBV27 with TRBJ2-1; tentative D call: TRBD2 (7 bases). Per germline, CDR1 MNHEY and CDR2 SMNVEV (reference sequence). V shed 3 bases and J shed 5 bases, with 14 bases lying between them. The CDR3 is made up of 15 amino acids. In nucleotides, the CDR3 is TGTGCCAGCAGTTTTTTACCCGGGGGGCACAATGAGCAGTTCTTC. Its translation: CASSFLPGGHNEQFF.

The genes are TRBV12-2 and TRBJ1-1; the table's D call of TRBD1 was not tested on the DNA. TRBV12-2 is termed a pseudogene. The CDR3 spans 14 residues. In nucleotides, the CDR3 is TGTGCAAGTCGCTTAAGGGACAAGAACACTGAAGCTTTCTTT. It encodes CASRLRDKNTEAFF.

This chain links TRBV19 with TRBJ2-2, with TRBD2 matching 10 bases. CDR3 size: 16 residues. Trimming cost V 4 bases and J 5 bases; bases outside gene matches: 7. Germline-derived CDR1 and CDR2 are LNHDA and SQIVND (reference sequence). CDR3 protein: CASSSPSGGGTGELFF. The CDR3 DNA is TGTGCCAGTAGTAGCCCGAGCGGGGGGGGGACCGGGGAGCTGTTTTTT.

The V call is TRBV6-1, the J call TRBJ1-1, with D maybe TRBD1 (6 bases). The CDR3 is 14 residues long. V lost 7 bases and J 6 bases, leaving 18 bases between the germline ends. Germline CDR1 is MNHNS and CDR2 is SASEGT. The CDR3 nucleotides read TGTGCCAGCATGTCGGAAGGGGGTATCGCTGAAGCTTTCTTT. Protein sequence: CASMSEGGIAEAFF.

The CDR3 loop is CASYGEGGGYNEQFF. The DNA for the CDR3 is TGCGCCAGCTACGGCGAGGGAGGTGGCTACAATGAGCAGTTCTTC. V is TRBV5-1 and J is TRBJ2-1; tentative D call: TRBD2 (6 bases). The CDR3 runs to 15 residues. From germline, CDR1 is SGHRS and CDR2 YFSETQ. Deletions cut 7 bases from V and 3 bases from J, with 17 bases between.

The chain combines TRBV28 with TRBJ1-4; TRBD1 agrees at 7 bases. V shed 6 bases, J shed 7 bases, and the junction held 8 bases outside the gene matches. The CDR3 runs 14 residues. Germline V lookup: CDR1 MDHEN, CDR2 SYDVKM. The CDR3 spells CASSPGQDGEKLFF. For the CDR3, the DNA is TGTGCCAGCAGCCCCGGACAGGATGGTGAAAAACTGTTTTTT.

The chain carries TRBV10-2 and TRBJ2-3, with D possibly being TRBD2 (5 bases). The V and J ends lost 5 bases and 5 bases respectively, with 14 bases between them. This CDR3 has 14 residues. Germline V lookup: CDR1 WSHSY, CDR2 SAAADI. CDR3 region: CASSPGGNIDTQYF. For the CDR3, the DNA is TGCGCCAGCAGTCCCGGAGGTAACATAGATACGCAGTATTTT.

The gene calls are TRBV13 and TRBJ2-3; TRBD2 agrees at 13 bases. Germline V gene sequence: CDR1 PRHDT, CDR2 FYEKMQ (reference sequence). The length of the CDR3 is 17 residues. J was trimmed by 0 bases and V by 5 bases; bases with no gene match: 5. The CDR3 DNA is TGTGCCAGCAGCATCGGGACTAGCGGGATTAGCACAGATACGCAGTATTTT. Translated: CASSIGTSGISTDTQYF. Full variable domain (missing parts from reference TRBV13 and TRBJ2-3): AAGVIQSPRHLIKEKRETATLKCYPIPRHDTVYWYQQGPGQDPQFLISFYEKMQSDKGSIPDRFSAQQFSDYHSELNMSSLELGDSALYFCASSIGTSGISTDTQYFGPGTRLTVL.

CDR3: CASSQLPTGRGGLFF. In DNA form, the CDR3 reads TGCGCCAGCAGTCAATTGCCCACCGGCAGGGGTGGGCTGTTTTTT. This chain links TRBV23-1 with TRBJ2-2, with D perhaps TRBD1 (6 bases). TRBV23-1 is placed among ORFs of uncertain function. The length of the CDR3 is 15 residues. Trimming stripped 1 base from V and 13 bases from J, with 19 bases between.

Here the CDR3 DNA reads TGTGCCAGCAGCTTAGTGTCTAGCGGGAGTTCCTACGAGCAGTACTTC. Residues: CASSLVSSGSSYEQYF. The chain employs TRBV11-2 and TRBJ2-7; 10 bases fit TRBD2. The CDR3 is 16 amino acids. The trim removed 1 base at V and 1 base at J, leaving 4 bases unmatched. Germline CDR1 SGHAT, CDR2 FQNNGV. The full variable domain, rest sourced from reference TRBV11-2 and TRBJ2-7, is EAGVAQSPRYKIIEKRQSVAFWCNPISGHATLYWYQQILGQGPKLLIQFQNNGVVDDSQLPKDRFSAERLKGVDSTLKIQPAKLEDSAVYLCASSLVSSGSSYEQYFGPGTRLTVT.

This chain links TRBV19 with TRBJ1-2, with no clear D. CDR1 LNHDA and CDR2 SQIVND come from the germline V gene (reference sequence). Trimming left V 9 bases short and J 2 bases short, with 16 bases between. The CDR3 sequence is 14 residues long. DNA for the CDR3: TGTGCCAGCCATTTTCCGGGATCAAACTATGGCTACACCTTC. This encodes CASHFPGSNYGYTF.

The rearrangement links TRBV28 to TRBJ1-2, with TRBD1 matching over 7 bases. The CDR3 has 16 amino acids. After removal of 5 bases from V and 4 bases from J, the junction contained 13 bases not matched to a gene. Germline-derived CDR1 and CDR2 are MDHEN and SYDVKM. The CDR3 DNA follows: TGTGCCAGCAGTGGGGGCCGGTTCGGGACAGTCTATGGCTACACCTTC. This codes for CASSGGRFGTVYGYTF.

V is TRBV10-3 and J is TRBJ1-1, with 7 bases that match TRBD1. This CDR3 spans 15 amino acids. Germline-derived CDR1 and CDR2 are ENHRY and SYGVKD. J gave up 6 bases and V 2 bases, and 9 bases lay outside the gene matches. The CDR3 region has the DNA TGTGCCATCAGTGAGGTTGACAGGGCCAGACCTGAAGCTTTCTTT. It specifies CAISEVDRARPEAFF.

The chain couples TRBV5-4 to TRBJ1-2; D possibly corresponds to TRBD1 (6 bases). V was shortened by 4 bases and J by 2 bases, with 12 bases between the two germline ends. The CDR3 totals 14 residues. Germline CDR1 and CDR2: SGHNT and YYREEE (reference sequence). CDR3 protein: CASSHYTGNYGYTF. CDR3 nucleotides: TGTGCCAGCAGCCATTATACAGGGAACTATGGCTACACCTTC.

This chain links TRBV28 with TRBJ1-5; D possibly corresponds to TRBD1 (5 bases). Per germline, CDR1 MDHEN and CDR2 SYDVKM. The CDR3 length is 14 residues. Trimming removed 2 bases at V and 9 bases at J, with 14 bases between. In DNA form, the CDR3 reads TGTGCCAGCAGTTTAAACAGCTACGGGGGGCCCCAGCATTTT. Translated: CASSLNSYGGPQHF.

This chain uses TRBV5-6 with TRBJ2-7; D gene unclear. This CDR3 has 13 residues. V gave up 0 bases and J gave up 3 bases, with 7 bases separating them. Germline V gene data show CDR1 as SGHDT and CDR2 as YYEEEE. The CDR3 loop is CASSLVASYEQYF. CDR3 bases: TGTGCCAGCAGCTTGGTGGCCAGCTACGAGCAGTACTTC.